This T cell receptor beta chain is drawn from a study of CD8+CD57+ T cells in acquired aplastic anemia. Study at large: Isolated CD4+ and CD8+ cells, once sorted, yielded DNA averaging around 3.3 ug. The study, taken as a whole, reports: Patients shared around 31 CD8+ CDR3 sequences with controls. Patients showed no significant difference from controls in CD8+ Simpson's diversity.

Investigators profiled TCR beta VDJ and CDR3 from genomic DNA template. TCRdb passed the reads through MiXCR, listing each CDR3 protein once. The sample carries about 190,000 distinct CDR3 sequences, roughly half recorded once. Turning to this clonotype: Its antigen is as yet unknown.

The sequence derives from a human donor in good health, serving as a control. Sequences were obtained from sorted CD4+, CD8+, or CD8+CD57+ T cells (not recorded which) from PBMCs.

DNA of the CDR3: TGTGCCAGCAGCGAGACAGGGCTCGGTAATGAGCAGTTCTTC. Protein: CASSETGLGNEQFF. This chain connects TRBV9 to TRBJ2-1, with 7 bases identical to TRBD1. This CDR3 region has 14 residues. The ends lost 3 bases at V and 7 bases at J; junction bases unmatched: 7. Germline V gene sequence: CDR1 SGDLS, CDR2 YYNGEE.